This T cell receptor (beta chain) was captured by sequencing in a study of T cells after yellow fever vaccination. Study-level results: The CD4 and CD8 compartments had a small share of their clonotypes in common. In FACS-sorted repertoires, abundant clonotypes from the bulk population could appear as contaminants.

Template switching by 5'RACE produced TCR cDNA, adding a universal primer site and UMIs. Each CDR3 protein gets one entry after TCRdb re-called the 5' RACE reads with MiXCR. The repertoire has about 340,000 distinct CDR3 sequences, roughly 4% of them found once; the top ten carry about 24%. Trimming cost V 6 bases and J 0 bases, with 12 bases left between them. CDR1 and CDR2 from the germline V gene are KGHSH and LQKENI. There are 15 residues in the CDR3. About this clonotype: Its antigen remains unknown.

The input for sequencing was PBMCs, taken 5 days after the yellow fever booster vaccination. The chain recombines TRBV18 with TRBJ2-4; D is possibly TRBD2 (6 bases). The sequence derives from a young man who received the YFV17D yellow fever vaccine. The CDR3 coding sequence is TGTGCCAGCTCGCCGAGCGGGCGAGCCAAAAACATTCAGTACTTC. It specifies CASSPSGRAKNIQYF.